Listed below are T cell receptor beta chains from one sample, sequenced in a study of T and B cells in COVID-19 patients. MiXCR, applied by TCRdb to the multiplex PCR reads, yields one record per CDR3 protein. The table records nearly 2,500 distinct CDR3 sequences, 20% to 25% of them present only once. The sequencing input was blood. The receptors stem from a human donor with active COVID-19. Each CDR3 is given with its conserved first and last residue. The order of the fields is V gene, CDR3 length, J gene, D gene, clone size, CDR3 DNA, CDR3 protein. The D gene is left open where the match is weak. Some rows have no size entry. The others give once, few or many, or a class for an expanded clone.

v_gene: TRBV5-6
len: 15
j_gene: TRBJ2-3
d_gene: NA
abundance: few
CDR3nt: TGTGCCAGCAGCCTTACTGGCGCCCGCACAGATACGCAGTATTTT
CDR3aa: CASSLTGARTDTQYF

v_gene: TRBV30
len: 14
j_gene: TRBJ1-1
d_gene: NA
abundance: few
CDR3nt: TGTGCCGTCTTGGTATTACAGGGATACGCTGAAGCTTTCTTT
CDR3aa: CAVLVLQGYAEAFF

v_gene: TRBV15
len: 14
j_gene: TRBJ2-3
d_gene: TRBD2
abundance: many
CDR3nt: TGTGCCACCAGGGCGGGAGGGCCGGGTGCTACGCAGTATTTT
CDR3aa: CATRAGGPGATQYF

v_gene: TRBV9
len: 12
j_gene: TRBJ1-5
d_gene: NA
abundance: NA
CDR3nt: TGTGCCAGCAGCGTGGGAAATCAGCCCCAGCATTTT
CDR3aa: CASSVGNQPQHF

v_gene: TRBV7-2
len: 15
j_gene: TRBJ1-1
d_gene: NA
abundance: few
CDR3nt: TGTGCCAGCAGGCTCTCTGGGCCAGGTAACACTGAAGCTTTCTTT
CDR3aa: CASRLSGPGNTEAFF

v_gene: TRBV6-2/TRBV6-3
len: 16
j_gene: TRBJ1-1
d_gene: TRBD1
abundance: few
CDR3nt: TGTGCCAGCATCAAAGGCCTCGGACAGGGGAGGGATGAAGCTTTCTTT
CDR3aa: CASIKGLGQGRDEAFF

v_gene: TRBV20-1
len: 16
j_gene: TRBJ2-2
d_gene: TRBD2
abundance: NA
CDR3nt: TGCAGTGCCGTGACTAGCGGGAGTGCGGGCACCGGGGAGCTGTTTTTT
CDR3aa: CSAVTSGSAGTGELFF

v_gene: TRBV29-1
len: 12
j_gene: TRBJ1-4
d_gene: NA
abundance: medium-sized
CDR3nt: TGCAGCGCCGGAACAACTAATGAAAAACTGTTTTTT
CDR3aa: CSAGTTNEKLFF

v_gene: TRBV12-3/TRBV12-4
len: 14
j_gene: TRBJ2-7
d_gene: NA
abundance: medium-sized
CDR3nt: TGTGCCGCCAGCAATCAGGGACAAAGCTACGAGCAGTACTTC
CDR3aa: CAASNQGQSYEQYF

v_gene: TRBV19
len: 18
j_gene: TRBJ2-1
d_gene: TRBD2
abundance: medium-sized
CDR3nt: TGTGCCAGTAGTATATCTGGGCTAGCGGGAGAGTCCTACAATGAGCAGTTCTTC
CDR3aa: CASSISGLAGESYNEQFF

v_gene: TRBV18
len: 17
j_gene: TRBJ2-7
d_gene: TRBD2
abundance: medium-sized
CDR3nt: TGTGCCAGCTCACCAAGTGGCCTAGCGGGAGTTTACTACGAGCAGTACTTC
CDR3aa: CASSPSGLAGVYYEQYF

v_gene: TRBV14
len: 16
j_gene: TRBJ1-2
d_gene: NA
abundance: NA
CDR3nt: TGTGCCAGCAGCCGGGGCTCGGGCGTTTCCGGCTATGGCTACACCTTC
CDR3aa: CASSRGSGVSGYGYTF

v_gene: TRBV18
len: 14
j_gene: TRBJ2-4
d_gene: TRBD2
abundance: medium-sized
CDR3nt: TGTGCCAGCTCACCACAGCCGGGGGGTGAAGGCAGGGACTTC
CDR3aa: CASSPQPGGEGRDF

v_gene: TRBV28
len: 14
j_gene: TRBJ1-3
d_gene: NA
abundance: few
CDR3nt: TGTGCCAGCAGTTTATACCAGGGGGGAAACACCATATATTTT
CDR3aa: CASSLYQGGNTIYF

v_gene: TRBV5-6
len: 16
j_gene: TRBJ2-2
d_gene: NA
abundance: medium-sized
CDR3nt: TGTGCCAGCAGCTTGGCCGGGCCGTTAAGTAGCGGGGAGCTGTTTTTT
CDR3aa: CASSLAGPLSSGELFF

v_gene: TRBV5-6
len: 17
j_gene: TRBJ2-2
d_gene: TRBD2
abundance: medium-sized
CDR3nt: TGTGCCAGCAGCCTCCCAGGGTTTGCGGGAGGGACCGGGGAGCTGTTTTTT
CDR3aa: CASSLPGFAGGTGELFF

v_gene: TRBV27
len: 15
j_gene: TRBJ2-7
d_gene: TRBD2
abundance: medium-sized
CDR3nt: TGTGCCAGCAGTTCCCTAGCGGGAGGGGACTACGAGCAGTACTTC
CDR3aa: CASSSLAGGDYEQYF

v_gene: TRBV12-3/TRBV12-4
len: 13
j_gene: TRBJ1-2
d_gene: NA
abundance: few
CDR3nt: TGTGCCAGCAGTTTAAGACGTCCTTATGGCTACACCTTC
CDR3aa: CASSLRRPYGYTF

v_gene: TRBV7-9
len: 14
j_gene: TRBJ2-7
d_gene: TRBD1
abundance: NA
CDR3nt: TGTGCCAGCAGTCGGGACAGGGTAACCTACGAGCAGTACTTC
CDR3aa: CASSRDRVTYEQYF

v_gene: TRBV5-6
len: 15
j_gene: TRBJ2-7
d_gene: NA
abundance: medium-sized
CDR3nt: TGTGCCAGCAGCTTGCTGGGGCTAGACTCCTACGAGCAGTACTTC
CDR3aa: CASSLLGLDSYEQYF

v_gene: TRBV5-4
len: 14
j_gene: TRBJ1-2
d_gene: NA
abundance: once
CDR3nt: TGCGCCAGCAGCCAAGGGCCAGCTAACTATGGCTACACCTTC
CDR3aa: CASSQGPANYGYTF

v_gene: TRBV19
len: 13
j_gene: TRBJ1-2
d_gene: TRBD1
abundance: few
CDR3nt: TGTGCCAGTAGCCCGGACAGGAGAAGGGGCTACACCTTC
CDR3aa: CASSPDRRRGYTF

v_gene: TRBV29-1
len: 16
j_gene: TRBJ2-1
d_gene: TRBD2
abundance: medium-sized
CDR3nt: TGCAGCGTTGTTAGCGGGAGCCGGCGGTCCTACAATGAGCAGTTCTTC
CDR3aa: CSVVSGSRRSYNEQFF

v_gene: TRBV19
len: 16
j_gene: TRBJ2-1
d_gene: NA
abundance: medium-sized
CDR3nt: TGTGCCAGTAGTCCCACCCGGGCTAGCTCCTACAATGAGCAGTTCTTC
CDR3aa: CASSPTRASSYNEQFF

v_gene: TRBV10-1
len: 19
j_gene: TRBJ2-3
d_gene: TRBD1
abundance: NA
CDR3nt: TGCGCCAGCAGTGAGTCCCGTGCTTCGGACAGGGGGGAAACAGATACGCAGTATTTT
CDR3aa: CASSESRASDRGETDTQYF

v_gene: TRBV20-1
len: 13
j_gene: TRBJ2-6
d_gene: NA
abundance: NA
CDR3nt: TGCAGTGCTAGAGATGAGCAGGCCAACGTCCTGACTTTC
CDR3aa: CSARDEQANVLTF

v_gene: TRBV19
len: 16
j_gene: TRBJ1-5
d_gene: TRBD1
abundance: medium-sized
CDR3nt: TGTGCCAGTAGCCGGACGGACAGGGGAAGCAATCAGCCCCAGCATTTT
CDR3aa: CASSRTDRGSNQPQHF

v_gene: TRBV19
len: 13
j_gene: TRBJ1-5
d_gene: NA
abundance: large
CDR3nt: TGTGCCAGTAGTACGGCAGGGAATCAGCCCCAGCATTTT
CDR3aa: CASSTAGNQPQHF

v_gene: TRBV5-4
len: 17
j_gene: TRBJ2-2
d_gene: TRBD2
abundance: once
CDR3nt: TGTGCCAGCAGCTTGGTCAGACTAGCGGGAGTAACGGGGGAGCTGTTTTTT
CDR3aa: CASSLVRLAGVTGELFF

v_gene: TRBV30
len: 13
j_gene: TRBJ1-3
d_gene: NA
abundance: many
CDR3nt: TGTGCCTGGAGTTTGACCTCTGGAAACACCATATATTTT
CDR3aa: CAWSLTSGNTIYF

v_gene: TRBV6-6
len: 12
j_gene: TRBJ1-6
d_gene: NA
abundance: NA
CDR3nt: TGTGCCAGCAGTTACCTGGATTCACCCCTCCACTTT
CDR3aa: CASSYLDSPLHF

v_gene: TRBV19
len: 16
j_gene: TRBJ2-7
d_gene: TRBD2
abundance: medium-sized
CDR3nt: TGTGCCAGTAGTATAGCGGCTAGCGGGAGCTCCTACGAGCAGTACTTC
CDR3aa: CASSIAASGSSYEQYF

v_gene: TRBV6-5
len: 16
j_gene: TRBJ2-2
d_gene: TRBD1
abundance: medium-sized
CDR3nt: TGTGCCAGCAGTTACCCACAGGGGGCGATCACCGGGGAGCTGTTTTTT
CDR3aa: CASSYPQGAITGELFF

v_gene: TRBV19
len: 13
j_gene: TRBJ1-1
d_gene: NA
abundance: once
CDR3nt: TGTGCCAGTAGGGAAGGGGGGAACACTGAAGCTTTCTTT
CDR3aa: CASREGGNTEAFF

v_gene: TRBV5-5
len: 14
j_gene: TRBJ2-7
d_gene: NA
abundance: NA
CDR3nt: TGCGCCAGCAGCTTGGGTTCCCTTACATACGAGCAGTACTTC
CDR3aa: CASSLGSLTYEQYF

v_gene: TRBV19
len: 17
j_gene: TRBJ2-2
d_gene: NA
abundance: medium-sized
CDR3nt: TGTGCCAGTAGTATGGGGAAGGGGCTCTCGGGAACCGGGGAGCTGTTTTTT
CDR3aa: CASSMGKGLSGTGELFF